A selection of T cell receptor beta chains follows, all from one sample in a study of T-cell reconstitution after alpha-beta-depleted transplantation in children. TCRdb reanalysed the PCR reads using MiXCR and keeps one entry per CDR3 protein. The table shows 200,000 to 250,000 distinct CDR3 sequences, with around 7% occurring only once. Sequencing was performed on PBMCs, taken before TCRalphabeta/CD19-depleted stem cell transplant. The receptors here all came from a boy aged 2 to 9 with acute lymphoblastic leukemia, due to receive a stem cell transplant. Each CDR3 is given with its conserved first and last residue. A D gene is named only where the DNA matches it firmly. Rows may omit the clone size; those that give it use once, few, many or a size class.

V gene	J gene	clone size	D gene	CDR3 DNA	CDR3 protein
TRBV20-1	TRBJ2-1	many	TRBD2	TGCAGTGCTAGAGATGGGACTAGGGAGTTTGAGCAGTTCTTC	CSARDGTREFEQFF
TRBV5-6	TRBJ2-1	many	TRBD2	TGTGCCAGCAGCTTCAGGCGGGGGGGCCTGGGGAATGAGCAGTTCTTC	CASSFRRGGLGNEQFF
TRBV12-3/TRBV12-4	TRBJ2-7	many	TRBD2	TGTGCCAGCAGTGCCGGGACTAGCGGGGTTAACGAGCAGTACTTC	CASSAGTSGVNEQYF
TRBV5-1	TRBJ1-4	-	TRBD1	TGCGCCAGCAGCTGGGGGACAGGGTGGGATGAAAAACTGTTTTTT	CASSWGTGWDEKLFF
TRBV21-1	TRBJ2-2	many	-	TGTGCCAGCAGCACACAGGGAAATTCTTTCAACACCGGGGAGCTGTTTTTT	CASSTQGNSFNTGELFF
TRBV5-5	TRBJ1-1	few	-	TGTGCCAGCAGCTACGGATGTCACACTGAAGCTTTCTTT	CASSYGCHTEAFF
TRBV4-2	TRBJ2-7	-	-	TGTGCCAGCGGCCCCGGCGGCTCGTACTACGAGCAGTACTTC	CASGPGGSYYEQYF
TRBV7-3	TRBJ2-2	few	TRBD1	TGTGCCAGCAGTAACAGGGGCTCCTACACCGGGGAGCTGTTTTTT	CASSNRGSYTGELFF
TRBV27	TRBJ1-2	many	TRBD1	TGTGCCAGCAGTTTATCCGGGGACAGGTTCTATGGCTACACCTTC	CASSLSGDRFYGYTF
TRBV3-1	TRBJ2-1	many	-	TGTGCCAGCAGCCCGGACTACCGCTCCTACAATGAGCAGTTCTTC	CASSPDYRSYNEQFF
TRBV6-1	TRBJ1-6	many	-	TGTGCCAGCGGTAGGACACTGGTCGGGACACCCCTCCACTTT	CASGRTLVGTPLHF
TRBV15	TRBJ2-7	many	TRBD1	TGTGCCACCAGCAGAGACCCCAGGACAGGGCTTCTATACCCCTACGAGCAGTACTTC	CATSRDPRTGLLYPYEQYF
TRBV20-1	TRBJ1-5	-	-	TGCAGTGCTACTGACACGGGGGGCAATCAGCCCCAGCATTTT	CSATDTGGNQPQHF
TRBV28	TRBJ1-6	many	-	TGTGCCAGCAGTCTCGGCAGGAATTCACCCCTCCACTTT	CASSLGRNSPLHF
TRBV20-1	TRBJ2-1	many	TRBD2	TGCAGTGCTAGATCGCCTTCGGGACTAGGATCCTACAATGAGCAGTTCTTC	CSARSPSGLGSYNEQFF
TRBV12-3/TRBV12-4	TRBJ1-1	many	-	TGTGCCAGCAGTCTCTCCCTAGGGCTCACTGAAGCTTTCTTT	CASSLSLGLTEAFF
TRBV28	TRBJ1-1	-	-	TGTGCCAGCAGGACACAGCTCTCGAACACTGAAGCTTTCTTT	CASRTQLSNTEAFF
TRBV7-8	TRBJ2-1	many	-	TGTGCCAGCAGCCTCCAGAGTCTTTATGAGCAGTTCTTC	CASSLQSLYEQFF
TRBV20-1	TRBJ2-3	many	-	TGCAGTGCTAGGACAGACACAGATACGCAGTATTTT	CSARTDTDTQYF
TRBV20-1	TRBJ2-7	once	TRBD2	TGCAGTGTTAAGAGCGGGGGGGCGGGCGAGCAGTACTTC	CSVKSGGAGEQYF
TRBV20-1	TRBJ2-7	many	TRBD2	TGCAGTGCTAGACCGCGGACTAGCGGTACCTACGAGCAGTACTTC	CSARPRTSGTYEQYF
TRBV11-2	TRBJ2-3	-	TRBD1	TGTGCCAGCAGCTTAGAAGACAGGGGGCTGACAGATACGCAGTATTTT	CASSLEDRGLTDTQYF
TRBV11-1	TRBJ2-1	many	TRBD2	TGTGGATCGGCGGGGGGCGGCGCGGACAATGAGCAGTTCTTC	CGSAGGGADNEQFF
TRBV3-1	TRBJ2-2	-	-	TGTGCCAGCAGCCAAGTAGCGAGTATCGCGAACACCGGGGAGCTGTTTTTT	CASSQVASIANTGELFF
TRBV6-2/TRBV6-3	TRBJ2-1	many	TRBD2	TGTGCCACCAGACCGGGGGGCTCCTACAATGAGCAGTTCTTC	CATRPGGSYNEQFF
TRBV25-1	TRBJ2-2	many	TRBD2	TGTGCCAGCAGTGTCACCGGGACTAGCACCGGGGAGCTGTTTTTT	CASSVTGTSTGELFF
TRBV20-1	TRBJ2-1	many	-	TGCAGTGCTACCCCACGGGATGAGCAGTTCTTC	CSATPRDEQFF
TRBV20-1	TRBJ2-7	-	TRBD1	TGCAGTGCTAGGTGGATAGGGGGCCTCGAGCAGTACTTC	CSARWIGGLEQYF
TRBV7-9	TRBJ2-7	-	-	TGTGCCAGCAGCTTAGCAGGCAGGGTGGGCGAGCAGTACTTC	CASSLAGRVGEQYF
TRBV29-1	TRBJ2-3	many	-	TGCAGCGTTGGTCGCCCAGATACGCAGTATTTT	CSVGRPDTQYF
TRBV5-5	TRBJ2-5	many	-	TGTGCCAGCAGCTTGTCTAGGGCCCAAGAGACCCAGTACTTC	CASSLSRAQETQYF
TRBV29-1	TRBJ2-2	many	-	TGCAGCGCCGCCCAGGGGTCCGGGGAGCTGTTTTTT	CSAAQGSGELFF
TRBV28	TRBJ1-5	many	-	TGTGCCAGCCGCTCATTTAGGGACAGCAATCAGCCCCAGCATTTT	CASRSFRDSNQPQHF
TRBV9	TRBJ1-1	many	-	TGTGCCAGCAGCTCAAGGACGACAGCGCCTATGAACACTGAAGCTTTCTTT	CASSSRTTAPMNTEAFF
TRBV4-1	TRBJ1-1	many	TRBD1	TGCGCCAGCAGCCAAGTAAATACGGGACAGATGAACACTGAAGCTTTCTTT	CASSQVNTGQMNTEAFF
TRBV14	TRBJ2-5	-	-	TGTGCCAGCAGCCAAGACAGGACAAAACAAGAGACCCAGTACTTC	CASSQDRTKQETQYF
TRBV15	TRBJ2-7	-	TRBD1	TGTGCCACCAGCTCCCGGGACAGGGCCTACGAGCAGTACTTC	CATSSRDRAYEQYF
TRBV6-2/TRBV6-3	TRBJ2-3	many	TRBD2	TGTGCCAGCAGCCCGGGACTAGCTGGAGATACGCAGTATTTT	CASSPGLAGDTQYF
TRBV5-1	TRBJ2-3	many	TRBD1	TGCGCCAGCAGCTTGGAGCGACAGGGGGCCGGGGCAGATACGCAGTATTTT	CASSLERQGAGADTQYF
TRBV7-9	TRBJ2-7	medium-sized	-	TGTGCCAGCAGCAACACTGGGGGGCCGACCTACGAGCAGTACTTC	CASSNTGGPTYEQYF
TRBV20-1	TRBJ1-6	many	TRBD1	TGCAGTGCTAGAGTAGGGACAGATAATTCACCCCTCCACTTT	CSARVGTDNSPLHF
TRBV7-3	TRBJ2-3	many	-	TGTGCCAGCAGCTTAAGGGGGGCGGAGGATACGCAGTATTTT	CASSLRGAEDTQYF
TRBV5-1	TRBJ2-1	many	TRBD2	TGCGCCAGCAGCGCGACTAGCGATCGTTACAATGAGCAGTTCTTC	CASSATSDRYNEQFF